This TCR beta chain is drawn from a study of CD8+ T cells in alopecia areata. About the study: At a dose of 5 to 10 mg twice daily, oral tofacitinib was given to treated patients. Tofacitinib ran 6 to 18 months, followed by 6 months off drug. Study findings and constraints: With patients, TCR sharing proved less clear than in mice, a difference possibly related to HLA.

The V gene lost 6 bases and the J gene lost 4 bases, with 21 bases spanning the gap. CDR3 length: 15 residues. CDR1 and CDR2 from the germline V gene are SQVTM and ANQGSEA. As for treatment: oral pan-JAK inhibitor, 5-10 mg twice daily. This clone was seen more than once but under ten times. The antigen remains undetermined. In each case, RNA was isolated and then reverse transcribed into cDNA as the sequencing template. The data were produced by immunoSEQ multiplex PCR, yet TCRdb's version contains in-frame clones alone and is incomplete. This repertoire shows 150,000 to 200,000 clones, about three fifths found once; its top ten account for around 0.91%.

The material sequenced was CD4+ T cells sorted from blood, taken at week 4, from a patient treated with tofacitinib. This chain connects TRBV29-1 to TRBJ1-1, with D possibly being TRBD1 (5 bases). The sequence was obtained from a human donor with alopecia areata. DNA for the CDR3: TGCAGCGTGGAGCCCGTTGGGGCCGCGAGCACTGAAGCTTTCTTT. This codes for CSVEPVGAASTEAFF.